Listed below are T cell receptor beta chains from one sample, sequenced in a study of response to subunit inactivated influenza vaccine. MiXCR was run by TCRdb on the RT-PCR reads, yielding one entry per CDR3 protein. The sample holds roughly 550,000 distinct CDR3 sequences; 20% to 25% are singletons and the top ten take 2.8%. Separately, the same data were catalogued under a study of T cells expressing NK-cell markers.

Sequencing used CD4+ T cells sorted from PBMCs, obtained approximately 13 days after vaccination. The receptors originated from a man between 50 and 59 years old who received an inactivated influenza vaccine. The CDR3 runs from the conserved cysteine through the conserved F or W. The D gene is left open where the match is weak. A row's size may be missing; if present it is once, few, many or a size class.

cdr3_nt,cdr3_aa,v_call,j_call,d_call,clone_size
TGCGCCAGCAGTGAGATCAGGGAAAACATTCAGTACTTC,CASSEIRENIQYF,TRBV10-2,TRBJ2-4,.,few
TGCAGTGCCCTAACCTCAGCGGGAAGAGGGGATGAGCAGTTCTTC,CSALTSAGRGDEQFF,TRBV20-1,TRBJ2-1,TRBD2,few
TGTGCCAGCAGCGCGAGAGGTCCGGACAAGAACACTGAAGCTTTCTTT,CASSARGPDKNTEAFF,TRBV7-9,TRBJ1-1,.,.
TGTGCCAGCGGCATAGGGAAGTACGAGCAGTACTTC,CASGIGKYEQYF,TRBV28,TRBJ2-7,.,few
TGCAGTGCTAGACAGGGGCACGGGGAGCTGTTTTTT,CSARQGHGELFF,TRBV20-1,TRBJ2-2,.,.
TGTGCCACCAGTGACACCCCCGGGACAACAGGTAGCAGATACATTCAGTACTTC,CATSDTPGTTGSRYIQYF,TRBV24-1,TRBJ2-4,.,.
TGCAGTGCCACCGACAGACCAACCTACGAGCAGTACTTC,CSATDRPTYEQYF,TRBV20-1,TRBJ2-7,.,.
TGTGCCAGCAGCAGAACCGGGACAGGGAGGTCCGGGGCCAACGTCCTGACTTTC,CASSRTGTGRSGANVLTF,TRBV11-1,TRBJ2-6,TRBD1,.
TGTGCCAGCAGTTACGGGACGGCTAGCTCCTACGAGCAGTACTTC,CASSYGTASSYEQYF,TRBV6-5,TRBJ2-7,.,.
TGTGCCATCAGCCAAGGACTAGCGGGGGGAGGAAATGAGCAGTTCTTC,CAISQGLAGGGNEQFF,TRBV10-3,TRBJ2-1,TRBD2,.
TGCAGCGTTGAAGGGCGGCGGGAGGCCTACAATGAGCAGTTCTTC,CSVEGRREAYNEQFF,TRBV29-1,TRBJ2-1,TRBD2,many
TGTGCCAGCAGAGGGACTAGCGGGGGATTGAACAATGAGCAGTTCTTC,CASRGTSGGLNNEQFF,TRBV6-1,TRBJ2-1,TRBD2,few
TGTGCCAGCAGACCAACGACCCAAAGGGGGGAGACCCAGTACTTC,CASRPTTQRGETQYF,TRBV28,TRBJ2-5,.,once
TGTGCCAGCAGTTTTCCTGGACGGAGCACAGATACGCAGTATTTT,CASSFPGRSTDTQYF,TRBV5-4,TRBJ2-3,.,few
TGTGCCAGCAGCGCCCTTTTAACGGGGACTGAAGCTTTCTTT,CASSALLTGTEAFF,TRBV5-6,TRBJ1-1,.,few
TGTGCCTGGAAAGGGGGCGCTTTGGGTGATACGCAGTATTTT,CAWKGGALGDTQYF,TRBV30,TRBJ2-3,TRBD1,many
TGCGCCAGCAGCCAAGAGGACAGGGCTGGCACTGAAGCTTTCTTT,CASSQEDRAGTEAFF,TRBV4-3,TRBJ1-1,TRBD1,few
TGTGCCACCAGCAGTTCAGGGGGGGCGCGGGATACGCAGTATTTT,CATSSSGGARDTQYF,TRBV15,TRBJ2-3,.,.
TGTGCCAGCAGCTTCCCTAGTTTGCATGAGCAGTTCTTC,CASSFPSLHEQFF,TRBV7-8,TRBJ2-1,.,few
TGCAGTGCCCCGCCAGGGCGTACAGGGGGTGAAGCTTTCTTT,CSAPPGRTGGEAFF,TRBV20-1,TRBJ1-1,TRBD1,few
TGCAGTAGTCCTATTTCTAGCACAGATACGCAGTATTTT,CSSPISSTDTQYF,TRBV29-1,TRBJ2-3,.,.
TGCGCCAGCAGCTTGGCAGCGGGGGGGCGCAATGAGCAGTTCTTC,CASSLAAGGRNEQFF,TRBV5-1,TRBJ2-1,TRBD2,.
TGTGCCAGCAGTTTCCCAGCCTTACAGGGTTACAATGAGCAGTTCTTC,CASSFPALQGYNEQFF,TRBV6-2/TRBV6-3,TRBJ2-1,.,.
TGTGCCAGCAGCCCGAGATTGACCCTCAAGCGGTCGGGGGGCCCCGAGCAGTACTTC,CASSPRLTLKRSGGPEQYF,TRBV4-2,TRBJ2-7,.,.
TGTGCCAGCAGAAGGGGTGCTGGGGGAAACATTCAGTACTTC,CASRRGAGGNIQYF,TRBV3-1,TRBJ2-4,.,.
TGTGCCAGCAGCGTATCGGGGGGAAACACCGGGGAGCTGTTTTTT,CASSVSGGNTGELFF,TRBV9,TRBJ2-2,TRBD2,.
TGTGCCAGCAGTTTTCGGGGGCTTGACAATCAGCCCCAGCATTTT,CASSFRGLDNQPQHF,TRBV12-3/TRBV12-4,TRBJ1-5,.,few
TGTGCCAGCAGCCAAGAGTGGGCCGGGAGCGGCCCCTACGAGCAGTACTTC,CASSQEWAGSGPYEQYF,TRBV3-1,TRBJ2-7,.,.
TGCAGCGTTGTGTCAGGGACAAGAGATACGCAGTATTTT,CSVVSGTRDTQYF,TRBV29-1,TRBJ2-3,.,few
TGTGCTAGTGGTTCGAGTACTAGCGGGAAAACCGGGGAGCTGTTTTTT,CASGSSTSGKTGELFF,TRBV12-5,TRBJ2-2,TRBD2,.
TGTGCCAGCAATACTCCACCTAGGGACGGGAGAAGCTACACCTTC,CASNTPPRDGRSYTF,TRBV2,TRBJ1-2,.,few
TGTGCCAGCAGTGTCGACAGACTAGCGGGAGACTACGAGCAGTACTTC,CASSVDRLAGDYEQYF,TRBV6-2/TRBV6-3,TRBJ2-7,TRBD2,.
TGTGCCAGTAGTTCAGGGAGGGGGCAAGGAGATACGCAGTATTTT,CASSSGRGQGDTQYF,TRBV19,TRBJ2-3,.,few
TGTGCCAGCCTTAACGGGAGAAGCTCCTACAATGAGCAGTTCTTC,CASLNGRSSYNEQFF,TRBV11-2,TRBJ2-1,.,.
TGCGCCAGCAGCTTGGCCTTGGGTTACGCCGGGGAGCTGTTTTTT,CASSLALGYAGELFF,TRBV5-1,TRBJ2-2,.,few
TGTGCCAGCAGTACCTTTCTGGGGAGCACAGATACGCAGTATTTT,CASSTFLGSTDTQYF,TRBV6-4,TRBJ2-3,.,few
TGTGCCTGGAGTGTACATGAGCAGTTCTTC,CAWSVHEQFF,TRBV30,TRBJ2-1,.,few
TGCAGTGCTATTTTCCTAGCGGGAGTGGAGACCCAGTACTTC,CSAIFLAGVETQYF,TRBV20-1,TRBJ2-5,TRBD2,few
TGCGCCAGCAGCTTGAGTCTGCGGACTTACCAAGAGACCCAGTACTTC,CASSLSLRTYQETQYF,TRBV5-1,TRBJ2-5,.,.
TGTGCCAGCACCGGAGTGGGCACCGGGGAGCTGTTTTTT,CASTGVGTGELFF,TRBV2,TRBJ2-2,.,.
TGTGCCAGCAGCCAAGTAATTAGACAGGGCCTGAACACTGAAGCTTTCTTT,CASSQVIRQGLNTEAFF,TRBV4-2,TRBJ1-1,TRBD1,few
TGTGCCAGCAGCGTAGCCCCCACAGGGGTTGAGCAGTTCTTC,CASSVAPTGVEQFF,TRBV9,TRBJ2-1,TRBD1,many
TGTGCCAGCAGGGGAAGATGGAGCACAGATACGCAGTATTTT,CASRGRWSTDTQYF,TRBV2,TRBJ2-3,.,few
TGTGCCAGCAGCAACCGCCCGGGACTTAATTCACCCCTCCACTTT,CASSNRPGLNSPLHF,TRBV12-3/TRBV12-4,TRBJ1-6,.,few
TGTGCCAGCAGCACAGGGGAGGGTCAGCCCCAGCATTTT,CASSTGEGQPQHF,TRBV12-3/TRBV12-4,TRBJ1-5,TRBD1,few
TGCAGCGTGGGGGACAGTGGCAATCAGCCCCAGCATTTT,CSVGDSGNQPQHF,TRBV29-1,TRBJ1-5,TRBD1,.
TGTGCCAGCAGCCCGGGAGGGCTAGCGGGGGGGTACTCCTACGAGCAGTACTTC,CASSPGGLAGGYSYEQYF,TRBV28,TRBJ2-7,TRBD2,.
TGTGCCAGCAGGGGACAGGGGGTTGACGCTTTCTTT,CASRGQGVDAFF,TRBV3-1,TRBJ1-1,TRBD1,.
TGCAGTGCCTTTCCTCGGACTAGCGGCCAAGAGACCCAGTACTTC,CSAFPRTSGQETQYF,TRBV20-1,TRBJ2-5,TRBD2,many
TGTGCCAGCAGCGCGAACAGGGTACGGGCCACAGATACGCAGTATTTT,CASSANRVRATDTQYF,TRBV7-8,TRBJ2-3,.,.
TGTGCCAGCAGTTTTGAGGGGTTGGCAGGGCGAGAGACCCAGTACTTC,CASSFEGLAGRETQYF,TRBV27,TRBJ2-5,.,once
TGCGCCAGCAGCCAAGTGGGGACAGGGGACTATGGCTACACCTTC,CASSQVGTGDYGYTF,TRBV4-3,TRBJ1-2,TRBD1,.